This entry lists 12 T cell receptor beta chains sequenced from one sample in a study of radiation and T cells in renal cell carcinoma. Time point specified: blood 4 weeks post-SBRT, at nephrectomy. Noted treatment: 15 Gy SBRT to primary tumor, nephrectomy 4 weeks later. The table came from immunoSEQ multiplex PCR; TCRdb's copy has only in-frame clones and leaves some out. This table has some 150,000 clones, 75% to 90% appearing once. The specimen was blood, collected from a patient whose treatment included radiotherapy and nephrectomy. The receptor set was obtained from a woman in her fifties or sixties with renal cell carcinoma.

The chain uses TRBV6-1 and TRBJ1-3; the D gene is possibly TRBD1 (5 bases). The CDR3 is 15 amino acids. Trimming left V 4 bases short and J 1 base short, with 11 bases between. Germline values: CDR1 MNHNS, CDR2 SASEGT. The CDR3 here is CASSADSLSGNTIYF. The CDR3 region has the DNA TGTGCCAGCAGTGCTGACAGCTTGTCTGGAAACACCATATATTTT.

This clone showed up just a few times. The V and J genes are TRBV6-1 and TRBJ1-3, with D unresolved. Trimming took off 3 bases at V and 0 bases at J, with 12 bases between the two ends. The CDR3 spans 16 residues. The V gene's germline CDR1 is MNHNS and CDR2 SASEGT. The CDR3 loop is CASSDRNPYSGNTIYF. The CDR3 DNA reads TGTGCCAGCAGTGACCGGAATCCTTACTCTGGAAACACCATATATTTT.

Here the CDR3 reads CASSLVGRGDEQYF. CDR3 coding DNA: TGTGCCAGCAGTTTGGTGGGCAGGGGCGACGAGCAGTACTTC. The J gene is TRBJ2-7, the V gene TRBV28; D is perhaps TRBD1 (6 bases). The CDR3 sequence is 14 residues long. CDR1 and CDR2 (germline): MDHEN, SYDVKM. The V end was cut by 3 bases, the J end by 5 bases, with 14 bases between.

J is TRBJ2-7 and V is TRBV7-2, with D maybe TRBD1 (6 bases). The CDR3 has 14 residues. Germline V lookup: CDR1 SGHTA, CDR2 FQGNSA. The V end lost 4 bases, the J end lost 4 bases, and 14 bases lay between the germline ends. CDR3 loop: CASSSQGQTYEQYF. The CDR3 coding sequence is TGTGCCAGCAGCTCGCAAGGACAGACATACGAGCAGTACTTC.

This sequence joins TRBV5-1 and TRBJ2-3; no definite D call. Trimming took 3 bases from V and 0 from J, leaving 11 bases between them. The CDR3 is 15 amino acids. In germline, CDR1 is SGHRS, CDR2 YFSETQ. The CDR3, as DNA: TGCGCCAGCAGCTGGACCGCGGTCAGCACAGATACGCAGTATTTT. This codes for CASSWTAVSTDTQYF.

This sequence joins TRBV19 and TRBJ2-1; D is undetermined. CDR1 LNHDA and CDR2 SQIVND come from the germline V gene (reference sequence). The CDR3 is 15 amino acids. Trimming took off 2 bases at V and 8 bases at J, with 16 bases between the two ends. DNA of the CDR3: TGTGCCAGTAGTATAAGAGGCCACATCCGCGATGAGCAGTTCTTC. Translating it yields CASSIRGHIRDEQFF.

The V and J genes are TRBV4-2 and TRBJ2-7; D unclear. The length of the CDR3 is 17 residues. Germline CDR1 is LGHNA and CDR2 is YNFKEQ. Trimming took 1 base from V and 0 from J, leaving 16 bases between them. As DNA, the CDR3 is TGTGCCAGCAGCCAAGTCGGCTTTGGAGAGAACTCCTACGAGCAGTACTTC. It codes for CASSQVGFGENSYEQYF.

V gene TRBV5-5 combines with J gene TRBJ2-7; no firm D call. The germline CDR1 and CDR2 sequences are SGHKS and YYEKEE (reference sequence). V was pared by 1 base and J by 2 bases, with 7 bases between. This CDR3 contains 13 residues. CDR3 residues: CASSLRTAYEQYF. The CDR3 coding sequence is TGTGCCAGCAGCTTGAGAACAGCCTACGAGCAGTACTTC.

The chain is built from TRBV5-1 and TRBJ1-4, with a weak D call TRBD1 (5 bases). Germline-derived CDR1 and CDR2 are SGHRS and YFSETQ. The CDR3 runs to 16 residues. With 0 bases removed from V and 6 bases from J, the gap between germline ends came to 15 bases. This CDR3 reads CASSLGFRGGDEKLFF. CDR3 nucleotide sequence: TGCGCCAGCAGCTTGGGGTTCCGGGGAGGGGATGAAAAACTGTTTTTT.

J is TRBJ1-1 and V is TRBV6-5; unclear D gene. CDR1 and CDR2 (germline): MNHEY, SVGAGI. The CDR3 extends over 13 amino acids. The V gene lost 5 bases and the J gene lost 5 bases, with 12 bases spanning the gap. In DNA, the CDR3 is TGTGCCAGCAGTGAGGGCCCCGGGACTGAAGCTTTCTTT. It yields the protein CASSEGPGTEAFF.

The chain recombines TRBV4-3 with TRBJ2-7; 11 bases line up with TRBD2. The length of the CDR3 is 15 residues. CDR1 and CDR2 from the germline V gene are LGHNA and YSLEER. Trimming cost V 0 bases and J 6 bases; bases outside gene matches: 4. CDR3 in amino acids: CASSQEGLAGGEQYF. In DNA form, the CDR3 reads TGCGCCAGCAGCCAAGAAGGGCTAGCGGGAGGCGAGCAGTACTTC.

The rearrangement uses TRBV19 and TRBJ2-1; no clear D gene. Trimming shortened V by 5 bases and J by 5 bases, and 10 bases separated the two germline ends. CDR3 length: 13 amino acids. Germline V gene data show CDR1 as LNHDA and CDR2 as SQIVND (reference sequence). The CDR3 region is CASSSPPDNEQFF. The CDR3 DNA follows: TGTGCCAGTAGTTCCCCCCCCGACAATGAGCAGTTCTTC.